This passage covers 20 T cell receptor beta chains from one sample sequenced in a study of B cell selection in AIRE deficiency. CD4+CD127+ cells were sorted as the conventional CD4 T cells. Repertoires were generated with immunoSEQ multiplex PCR, while TCRdb's copy carries only in-frame clones and drops some. The table lists approximately 25,000 clones, about 95% of them singletons. The sequencing sample was made of CD4+CD127+ conventional T cells sorted from PBMCs. The receptors here all came from a human donor in good health.

This chain joins TRBV2 and TRBJ2-3; 7 bases agree with TRBD2. From germline, CDR1 is SNHLY and CDR2 FYNNEI. The CDR3 extends over 11 amino acids. Losses at the gene ends were 7 bases for V and 6 bases for J; bases not matched to a gene: 1. The CDR3 DNA sequence: TGTGCCAGCACGCGGGAGGATACGCAGTATTTT. It is translated as CASTREDTQYF.

The gene calls are TRBV9 and TRBJ2-7; perhaps D is TRBD1 or TRBD2 (6 bases each). Germline V gene data show CDR1 as SGDLS and CDR2 as YYNGEE. V was shortened by 4 bases and J by 5 bases, with 13 bases between the two germline ends. The CDR3 has 13 residues. The CDR3 loop reads CASSPRGRDEQYF. CDR3 nucleotide sequence: TGTGCCAGCAGCCCCCGGGGGCGGGACGAGCAGTACTTC.

V usage is TRBV4-1 and J usage is TRBJ1-2; 11 positions match TRBD1. V trimming: 5 bases; J trimming: 3 bases; junction bases outside the gene matches: 5. The CDR3 loop spans 15 amino acids. Germline loops: CDR1 MGHRA, CDR2 YSYEKL. CDR3 coding DNA: TGCGCCAGCAGCTCCCGGACAGGGGGCGACTATGGCTACACCTTC. Translated, it gives CASSSRTGGDYGYTF.

The V gene is TRBV19, the J gene TRBJ2-1; tentative D call: TRBD1 (5 bases). V shed 5 bases and J shed 4 bases, with 9 bases lying between them. The germline V gene has CDR1 LNHDA and CDR2 SQIVND (reference sequence). The CDR3 is made up of 13 amino acids. The CDR3 DNA follows: TGTGCCAGTAGTGGGGCAGGGTACAATGAGCAGTTCTTC. Translation gives CASSGAGYNEQFF.

This clone was counted a single time. Here the CDR3 reads CASSGRQAGTSDNEQFF. The CDR3 DNA reads TGTGCCAGTAGCGGAAGACAGGCCGGGACTAGCGACAATGAGCAGTTCTTC. The chain carries TRBV19 and TRBJ2-1, with 10 nucleotides matching TRBD2. CDR3 length: 17 residues. After removal of 6 bases from V and 5 bases from J, the junction contained 13 bases not matched to a gene. Germline assignment: CDR1 LNHDA and CDR2 SQIVND (reference sequence).

The V and J genes are TRBV5-4 and TRBJ2-7, with 8 nucleotides matching TRBD1. The J segment lost 1 base and the V segment lost 7 bases, leaving 7 bases of the junction unmatched. This CDR3 has 14 amino acids. The V gene's germline CDR1 is SGHNT and CDR2 YYREEE (reference sequence). The CDR3: CASGQGGRSYEQYF. CDR3 in DNA: TGTGCCAGCGGACAGGGAGGAAGGTCCTACGAGCAGTACTTC.

The gene calls are TRBV6-1 and TRBJ1-3; the D is unclear. This CDR3 has 16 amino acids. V lost 0 bases to trimming and J lost 0 bases, with 9 bases between them. Germline CDR1 reads MNHNS; CDR2 reads SASEGT. The CDR3 spells CASSEAPAHSGNTIYF. Here the CDR3 DNA reads TGTGCCAGCAGTGAAGCGCCGGCGCACTCTGGAAACACCATATATTTT.

The chain uses TRBV7-6 and TRBJ2-7; 8 bases align to TRBD1. The V gene's germline CDR1 is SGHVS and CDR2 FNYEAQ. The CDR3 has 16 amino acids. V lost 5 bases and J lost 3; bases outside the gene matches: 12. The CDR3 protein is CASSQRPGQDYYEQYF. The CDR3 nucleotides are TGTGCCAGCAGCCAGCGGCCGGGACAGGATTACTACGAGCAGTACTTC.

V and J are TRBV5-6 and TRBJ1-4, with D maybe TRBD1 (5 bases). Trimming took off 4 bases at V and 2 bases at J, with 18 bases between the two ends. Germline V gene data show CDR1 as SGHDT and CDR2 as YYEEEE. The length of the CDR3 is 17 residues. CDR3 sequence reads: CASSIRTGTATNEKLFF. The CDR3 nucleotides are TGTGCCAGCAGCATACGAACGGGGACGGCTACTAATGAAAAACTGTTTTTT. The entire variable domain, with the rest obtained from reference TRBV5-6 and TRBJ1-4, is as follows: DAGVTQSPTHLIKTRGQQVTLRCSPKSGHDTVSWYQQALGQGPQFIFQYYEEEERQRGNFPDRFSGHQFPNYSSELNVNALLLGDSALYLCASSIRTGTATNEKLFFGSGTQLSVL.

The V and J genes are TRBV7-8 and TRBJ2-7; a weak D match, TRBD2 (5 bases). This CDR3 is built from 17 residues. The V gene's germline CDR1 is SGHVS and CDR2 FQNEAQ. The V and J ends lost 5 bases and 4 bases respectively, with 24 bases between them. CDR3 protein: CASSPTHSGPGWYEQYF. The DNA for the CDR3 is TGTGCCAGCAGCCCAACCCATTCCGGTCCGGGGTGGTACGAGCAGTACTTC.

V is TRBV7-8 and J is TRBJ1-2, with no clear D. Looked up from germline, CDR1 is SGHVS and CDR2 is FQNEAQ. The CDR3 length is 14 residues. V shed 1 base and J shed 8 bases, with 14 bases lying between them. The CDR3 DNA is TGTGCCAGCAGCTTAGTCGGACTTTTAGACGGCTACACCTTC. It codes for CASSLVGLLDGYTF.

The V and J genes are TRBV6-5 and TRBJ2-3; D may correspond to TRBD1 or TRBD2 (5 bases each). Germline V gene lookup returns CDR1 MNHEY and CDR2 SVGAGI. The V end lost 6 bases, the J end lost 2 bases, and 15 bases lay between the germline ends. The CDR3 has 15 amino acids. CDR3 region: CASSKGPSYTDTQYF. In nucleotides, the CDR3 is TGTGCCAGCAGCAAGGGACCATCCTACACAGATACGCAGTATTTT.

The chain links TRBV11-2 to TRBJ2-5; D call uncertain. V lost 6 bases, J lost 5 bases, and 13 bases lay in between. Per the germline V gene, CDR1 is SGHAT and CDR2 is FQNNGV. The CDR3 runs to 13 residues. CDR3 in amino acids: CASRLQPGETQYF. The DNA of the CDR3 is TGTGCCAGCAGGTTACAGCCCGGGGAGACCCAGTACTTC.

This sequence joins TRBV6-1 and TRBJ2-7; 12 bases fit TRBD2. The CDR3 contains 15 residues. CDR1 MNHNS and CDR2 SASEGT come from the germline V gene. J lost 6 bases, V lost 5 bases, and 8 bases had no gene match. CDR3 DNA sequence: TGTGCCAGCAGTCCAACCGGGACTAGCGGGCTCGAGCAGTACTTC. Its translation: CASSPTGTSGLEQYF.

The gene calls are TRBV9 and TRBJ2-3; TRBD1 matches at 9 bases. Trimming removed 0 bases from V and 4 bases from J; junction bases left unmatched: 3. Germline V CDR1 and CDR2: SGDLS, YYNGEE. There are 15 residues in the CDR3. The CDR3 region is CASSVAGQGADTQYF. Here the CDR3 DNA reads TGTGCCAGCAGCGTAGCGGGACAGGGAGCAGATACGCAGTATTTT.

This clone was counted a single time. The chain is built from TRBV6-5 and TRBJ1-2; TRBD1 matches 7 bases. Germline values: CDR1 MNHEY, CDR2 SVGAGI. The V segment lost 6 bases and the J segment 7 bases; nucleotides outside the gene matches: 14. This CDR3 has 15 amino acids. CDR3 residues: CASSNRAGGSVGYTF. CDR3 DNA: TGTGCCAGCAGCAACCGCGCAGGGGGGTCGGTTGGCTACACCTTC.

This clone was counted once. The chain employs TRBV28 and TRBJ2-1; D is possibly TRBD1 or TRBD2 (5 bases each). The germline gives CDR1 MDHEN, CDR2 SYDVKM. CDR3 length: 22 residues. Trimming left V 3 bases short and J 0 bases short, with 30 bases between. CDR3 loop: CASSFGVRFGGRRQFSYNEQFF. Written as DNA, the CDR3 is TGTGCCAGCAGTTTCGGTGTTCGATTTGGGGGTAGAAGACAGTTCTCCTACAATGAGCAGTTCTTC.

This chain uses TRBV11-3 with TRBJ2-5; no firm D call. CDR1 and CDR2 from the germline V gene are SGHNT and YENEEA. The V gene lost 4 bases and the J gene lost 5 bases, with 11 bases spanning the gap. The CDR3 spans 13 residues. The CDR3 DNA reads as TGTGCCAGCAGCTATGATCTGAAGGAGACCCAGTACTTC. It is translated as CASSYDLKETQYF.

CDR3 region: CASSLTMAFF. The CDR3 DNA reads as TGTGCCAGCAGCCTTACAATGGCTTTCTTT. The V call is TRBV7-9, the J call TRBJ1-1; no reliable D call. Germline V gives CDR1 SEHNR, CDR2 FQNEAQ (reference sequence). The CDR3 totals 10 residues. The V and J ends lost 5 bases and 11 bases respectively, with 9 bases between them.

The V gene is TRBV30, the J gene TRBJ2-2; D is unclear. Germline CDR1 and CDR2: GTSNPN and SVGIG (reference sequence). The CDR3 totals 12 residues. V was clipped by 0 bases and J by 7 bases, with 6 bases between them. The CDR3 DNA sequence: TGTGCCTGGAGTGTACGACTCGGGGAGCTGTTTTTT. Protein sequence: CAWSVRLGELFF.